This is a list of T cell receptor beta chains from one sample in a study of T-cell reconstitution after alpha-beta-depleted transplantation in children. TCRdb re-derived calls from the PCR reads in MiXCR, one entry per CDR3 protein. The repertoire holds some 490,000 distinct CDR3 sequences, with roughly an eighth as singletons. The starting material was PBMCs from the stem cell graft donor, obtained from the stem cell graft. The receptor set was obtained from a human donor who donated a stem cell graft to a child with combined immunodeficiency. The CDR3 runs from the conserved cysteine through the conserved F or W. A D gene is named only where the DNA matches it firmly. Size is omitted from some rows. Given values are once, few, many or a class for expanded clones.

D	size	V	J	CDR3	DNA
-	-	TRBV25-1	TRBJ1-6	CASSEGTSHNSPLHF	TGTGCCAGCAGTGAAGGGACGTCCCATAATTCACCCCTCCACTTT
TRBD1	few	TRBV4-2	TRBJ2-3	CASSQRSVSGGAADTQYF	TGTGCCAGCAGCCAAAGGAGCGTTTCAGGGGGCGCGGCAGATACGCAGTATTTT
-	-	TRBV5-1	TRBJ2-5	CASSLTTAETQYF	TGCGCCAGCAGCTTGACGACCGCGGAGACCCAGTACTTC
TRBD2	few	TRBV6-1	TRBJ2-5	CASSVTSGRGETQYF	TGTGCCAGCAGTGTGACTAGCGGGAGAGGAGAGACCCAGTACTTC
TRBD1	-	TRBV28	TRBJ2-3	CASSLGDRVTDTQYF	TGTGCCAGCAGTTTAGGGGACAGGGTTACAGATACGCAGTATTTT
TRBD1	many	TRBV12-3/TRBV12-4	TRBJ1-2	CASSSQGVSYGYTF	TGTGCCAGCAGTTCCCAGGGGGTCAGCTATGGCTACACCTTC
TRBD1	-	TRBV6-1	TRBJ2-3	CASTPGGHTDTQYF	TGTGCCAGCACCCCAGGGGGACACACAGATACGCAGTATTTT
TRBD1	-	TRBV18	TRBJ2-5	CASSTFDRGPQETQYF	TGTGCCAGCTCAACATTCGACAGGGGGCCGCAAGAGACCCAGTACTTC
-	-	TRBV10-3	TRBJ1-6	CAISESSGSEDSPLHF	TGTGCCATCAGTGAGTCGTCAGGGAGTGAGGATTCACCCCTCCACTTT
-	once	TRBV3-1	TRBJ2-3	CASSQDPTPTDTQYF	TGTGCCAGCAGCCAAGACCCCACACCTACAGATACGCAGTATTTT
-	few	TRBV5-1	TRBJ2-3	CASRVDWDTQYF	TGCGCCAGCAGGGTCGACTGGGATACGCAGTATTTT
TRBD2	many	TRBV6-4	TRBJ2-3	CASSVASGSDTQYF	TGTGCCAGCAGTGTGGCTAGCGGGAGTGATACGCAGTATTTT
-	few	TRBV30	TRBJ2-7	CAWSVWPEQYF	TGTGCCTGGAGTGTCTGGCCGGAGCAGTACTTC
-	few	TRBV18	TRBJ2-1	CASSPVRGEWNEQFF	TGTGCCAGCTCACCAGTCAGGGGTGAGTGGAATGAGCAGTTCTTC
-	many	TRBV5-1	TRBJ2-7	CASSLGDGSYEQYF	TGTGCCAGCAGCTTGGGAGACGGCTCCTACGAGCAGTACTTC
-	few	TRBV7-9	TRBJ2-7	CASSDRDGAYEQYF	TGTGCCAGCAGCGACCGGGACGGTGCCTACGAGCAGTACTTC
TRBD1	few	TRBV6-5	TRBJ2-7	CASSYPAPGQGGEQYF	TGTGCCAGCAGTTACCCCGCCCCGGGACAGGGTGGCGAGCAGTACTTC
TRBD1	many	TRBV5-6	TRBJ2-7	CASSPSGQGYEQYF	TGTGCCAGCAGCCCGTCGGGACAGGGTTACGAGCAGTACTTC
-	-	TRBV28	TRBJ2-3	CASSLQGDRDTQYF	TGTGCCAGCAGTTTACAAGGGGATAGAGATACGCAGTATTTT
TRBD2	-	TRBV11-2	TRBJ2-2	CASSLVRGRAITGELFF	TGTGCCAGCAGCTTAGTACGCGGGAGGGCCATCACCGGGGAGCTGTTTTTT
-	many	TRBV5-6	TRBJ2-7	CASSSFQLVRYEQYF	TGTGCCAGCAGCTCGTTTCAGTTGGTGCGGTACGAGCAGTACTTC
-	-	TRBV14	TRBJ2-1	CASSQYDSYNEQFF	TGTGCCAGCAGTCAATACGACAGCTACAATGAGCAGTTCTTC
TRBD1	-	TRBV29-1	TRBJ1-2	CSVDNRGQDYGYTF	TGCAGCGTTGATAACAGGGGGCAAGACTATGGCTACACCTTC
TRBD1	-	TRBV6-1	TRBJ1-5	CASSDNRGTGGSQPQHF	TGTGCCAGCAGTGACAATAGAGGGACAGGGGGTTCTCAGCCCCAGCATTTT
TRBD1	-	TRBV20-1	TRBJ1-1	CSAPDRVGTEAFF	TGCAGTGCCCCCGACAGGGTTGGCACTGAAGCTTTCTTT
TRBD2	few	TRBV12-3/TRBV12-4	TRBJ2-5	CASSSLTSGGARTQYF	TGTGCCAGCAGTTCCCTGACTAGCGGGGGGGCTCGGACCCAGTACTTC
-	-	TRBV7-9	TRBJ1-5	CASSLTTGNQPQHF	TGTGCCAGCAGCTTAACAACGGGCAATCAGCCCCAGCATTTT
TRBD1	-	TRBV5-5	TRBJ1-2	CASSNRQGNYGYTF	TGTGCCAGCAGCAACCGACAGGGGAACTATGGCTACACCTTC
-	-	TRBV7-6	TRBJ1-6	CASSPIPTGYSSYNSPLHF	TGTGCCAGCAGCCCCATACCAACAGGATATAGCTCCTATAATTCACCCCTCCACTTT
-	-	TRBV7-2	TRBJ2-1	CASSLLWNEQFF	TGTGCCAGCAGCCTCCTCTGGAATGAGCAGTTCTTC
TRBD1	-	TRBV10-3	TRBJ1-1	CAISESQTGGNTEAFF	TGTGCCATCAGTGAGTCTCAGACAGGGGGTAACACTGAAGCTTTCTTT
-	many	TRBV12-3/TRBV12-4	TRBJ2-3	CASSLSSIPDTQYF	TGTGCCAGCAGTTTATCATCCATTCCAGATACGCAGTATTTT
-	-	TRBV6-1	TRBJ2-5	CASLGDIQFQYF	TGTGCCAGCTTGGGGGACATACAGTTCCAGTACTTC
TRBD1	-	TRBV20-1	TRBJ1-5	CSAWLGTANQPQHF	TGCAGTGCCTGGCTGGGGACAGCAAATCAGCCCCAGCATTTT
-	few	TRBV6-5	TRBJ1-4	CASSYSIGSEEKLFF	TGTGCCAGCAGTTACTCGATTGGGTCTGAGGAAAAACTGTTTTTT
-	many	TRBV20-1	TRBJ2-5	CSARDSNLQETQYF	TGCAGTGCTAGAGATAGTAACCTGCAAGAGACCCAGTACTTC
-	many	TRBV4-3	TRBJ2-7	CASSQKDGSYEQYF	TGCGCCAGCAGCCAAAAGGACGGCTCCTACGAGCAGTACTTC
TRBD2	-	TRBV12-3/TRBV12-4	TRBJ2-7	CASSAGTSGMDEQYF	TGTGCCAGCAGTGCCGGGACTAGCGGGATGGACGAGCAGTACTTC
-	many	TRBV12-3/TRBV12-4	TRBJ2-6	CASSPDSSGANVLTF	TGTGCCAGCAGCCCTGACAGCTCTGGGGCCAACGTCCTGACTTTC
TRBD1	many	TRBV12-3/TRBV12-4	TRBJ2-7	CASSLEGTVHGEQYF	TGTGCCAGCAGTTTAGAGGGGACAGTCCACGGCGAGCAGTACTTC
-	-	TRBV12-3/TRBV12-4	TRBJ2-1	CASVPSRYNEQFF	TGTGCCAGCGTGCCTAGCCGATACAATGAGCAGTTCTTC
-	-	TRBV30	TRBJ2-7	CAWSPGIGPGEQYF	TGTGCCTGGTCCCCGGGAATCGGCCCTGGGGAGCAGTACTTC
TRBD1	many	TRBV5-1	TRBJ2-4	CASTPTGLLAKNIQYF	TGCGCCAGCACACCGACAGGGCTTCTAGCCAAAAACATTCAGTACTTC
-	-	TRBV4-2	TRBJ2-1	CASDQGPYNEQFF	TGTGCCAGCGACCAGGGGCCCTACAATGAGCAGTTCTTC
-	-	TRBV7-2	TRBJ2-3	CASRPPREGGAGTDTQYF	TGTGCCAGCAGACCCCCCAGGGAGGGGGGGGCTGGCACAGATACGCAGTATTTT
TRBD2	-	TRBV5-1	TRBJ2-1	CASSYTSGRAVDEQFF	TGCGCCAGCAGCTACACTAGCGGGAGGGCCGTGGATGAGCAGTTCTTC
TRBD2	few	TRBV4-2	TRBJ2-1	CASSQGERTSGSREQFF	TGTGCCAGCAGCCAAGGGGAGAGGACTAGCGGGAGCCGCGAGCAGTTCTTC
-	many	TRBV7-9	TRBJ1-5	CASSTEDGWYSNQPQHF	TGTGCCAGCAGCACCGAAGACGGCTGGTATAGCAATCAGCCCCAGCATTTT